Reported below is one TCR beta chain. Antigen specificity is unknown. The sample belongs to a study of graft-versus-host responses after intestinal transplantation. Study in general: After anti-thymocyte globulin induction, recipients took tacrolimus and steroids for around 3 years.

Study-level points and caveats: Peak GvH clone levels in circulation were associated with early post-transplant HvG declines.

Trimming took 4 bases from V and 5 from J; bases not matched to a gene: 6. Germline lookup yields CDR1 SGHVS and CDR2 FQNEAQ. The length of the CDR3 is 14 residues. TCRdb keeps only in-frame clones here, not all; method: immunoSEQ multiplex PCR. This table holds about 96,000 clones, over 85% found once. The genes are TRBV7-8 and TRBJ2-5; TRBD1 matches at 8 bases. The sequencing here drew on unstimulated CD4+ T cells sorted from spleen or lymph node cells, taken before intestinal transplant. The sequence came from a human donor who received an intestinal transplant. CDR3 nucleotides: TGTGCCAGCAGCTCACAGGGGGTCAGGGAGACCCAGTACTTC. Translating it yields CASSSQGVRETQYF.